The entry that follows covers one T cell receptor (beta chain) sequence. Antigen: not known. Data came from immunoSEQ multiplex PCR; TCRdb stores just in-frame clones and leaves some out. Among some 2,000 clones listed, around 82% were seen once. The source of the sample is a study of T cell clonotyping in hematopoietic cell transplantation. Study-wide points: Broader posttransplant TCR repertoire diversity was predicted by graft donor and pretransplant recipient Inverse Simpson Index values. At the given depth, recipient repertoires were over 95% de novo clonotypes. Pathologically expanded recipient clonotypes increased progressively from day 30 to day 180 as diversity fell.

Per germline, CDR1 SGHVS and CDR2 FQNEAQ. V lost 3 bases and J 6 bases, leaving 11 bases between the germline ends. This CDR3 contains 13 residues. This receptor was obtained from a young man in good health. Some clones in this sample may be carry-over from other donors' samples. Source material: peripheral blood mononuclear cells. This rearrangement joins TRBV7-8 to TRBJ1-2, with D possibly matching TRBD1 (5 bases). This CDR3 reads CASSLGLGNGYTF. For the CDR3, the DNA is TGTGCCAGCAGCTTGGGACTGGGGAATGGCTACACCTTC.